The 23 T cell receptor beta chains listed next were all sequenced from one sample in a study of CD8 T cells in ankylosing spondylitis. These receptors' targets are unknown. TCRdb redid the calling of the 5' RACE reads with MiXCR, one entry per CDR3 protein. This sample has fewer than 550,000 distinct CDR3 sequences; roughly 5% occur once, and the top ten carry roughly 3.5%. General study points: A TCR beta motif of 7 or 8 highly homologous variants appeared characteristic of ankylosing spondylitis blood.

The sequenced sample consisted of blood, either unsorted or a sorted T cell fraction (not recorded which). The receptors here all came from a male donor with ankylosing spondylitis.

The chain recombines TRBV6-2 or TRBV6-3 with TRBJ2-7; 9 bases match TRBD2. J was trimmed by 3 bases and V by 6 bases; bases with no gene match: 9. CDR1 is MNHEY and CDR2 is SVGEGT in the germline V gene. The CDR3 runs to 15 residues. In DNA form, the CDR3 reads TGTGCCAGCAGGCCCCTAGCGGGAAACGTCTACGAGCAGTACTTC. Translation gives CASRPLAGNVYEQYF.

The table lists this clonotype with a few counts. This chain connects TRBV6-2 or TRBV6-3 to TRBJ2-7; 7 bases align to TRBD1. The germline V gene encodes CDR1 MNHEY and CDR2 SVGEGT. The CDR3 extends over 13 amino acids. V was clipped by 6 bases and J by 7 bases; unmatched bases: 9. CDR3 sequence: CASSPLGTAEQYF. Written as DNA, the CDR3 is TGTGCCAGCAGCCCGTTGGGGACAGCAGAGCAGTACTTC.

This clonotype was recorded many times. The chain has TRBV28 and TRBJ1-2; unclear D gene. In germline, CDR1 is MDHEN, CDR2 SYDVKM. There are 13 residues in the CDR3. Trimming took 6 bases from V and 2 from J, leaving 10 bases between them. The CDR3 DNA is TGTGCCAGCAGGTCTGGGAGCAACTATGGCTACACCTTC. Translation: CASRSGSNYGYTF.

At least ten counts were recorded for this clonotype. This CDR3 reads CASSEWGRGGINEQFF. In nucleotides, the CDR3 is TGTGCCAGCAGTGAATGGGGAAGGGGCGGGATTAATGAGCAGTTCTTC. The chain combines TRBV25-1 with TRBJ2-1, with D tentatively TRBD2 (6 bases). V was trimmed by 1 base and J by 7 bases, leaving 17 bases between them. The CDR3 length is 16 residues. Germline-derived CDR1 and CDR2 are MGHDK and SYGVNS.

Comments on this clonotype: A read error may explain this, as a much larger clone is one base away. The chain joins TRBV4-1 to TRBJ2-6, with TRBD1 identical over 9 bases. Germline V CDR1 and CDR2: MGHRA, YSYEKL. The CDR3 has 17 residues. V lost 3 bases to trimming and J lost 0 bases; unmatched junction nucleotides: 3. The CDR3 loop is CASSQGQGLSGANVLTF. DNA of the CDR3: TGCGCCAGCAGCCAGGGACAGGGACTCTCTGGGGCCAACGTCCTGACTTTC.

The V call is TRBV5-1, the J call TRBJ2-3; D might be TRBD1 (7 bases). This CDR3 has 14 residues. The V gene's germline CDR1 is SGHRS and CDR2 YFSETQ. V was clipped by 4 bases and J by 5 bases, with 14 bases between them. The CDR3, as DNA: TGCGCCAGCAGCCGCAGGGGGGATGGAGATACGCAGTATTTT. It is translated as CASSRRGDGDTQYF. The whole variable domain, filled in from reference TRBV5-1 and TRBJ2-3, reads KAGVTQTPRYLIKTRGQQVTLSCSPISGHRSVSWYQQTPGQGLQFLFEYFSETQRNKGNFPGRFSGRQFSNSRSEMNVSTLELGDSALYLCASSRRGDGDTQYFGPGTRLTVL.

This clonotype was seen many times. This chain connects TRBV10-1 to TRBJ2-2; 8 positions agree with TRBD1. The V gene end was trimmed by 4 bases and the J gene end by 4 bases; junction bases not matched to a gene: 2. Germline V gives CDR1 WNHNN, CDR2 SYGVQD (reference sequence). The CDR3 spans 14 residues. The DNA of the CDR3 is TGCGCCAGCAGTGCGACAGGGGCCACCGGGGAGCTGTTTTTT. Its translation is CASSATGATGELFF.

This clonotype has a count of ten or more. V is TRBV12-3 or TRBV12-4 and J is TRBJ1-2, with a possible D match to TRBD1 (5 bases). This CDR3 has 13 residues. With 6 bases removed from V and 4 bases from J, the gap between germline ends came to 12 bases. Here the CDR3 DNA reads TGTGCCAGCAGAAAACAGGTCTCCTATGGCTACACCTTC. Translation gives CASRKQVSYGYTF.

The table lists this clonotype with many counts. The chain employs TRBV5-1 and TRBJ2-1; D ambiguous. Trimming cost V 1 base and J 4 bases, with 15 bases left between them. Germline V lookup: CDR1 SGHRS, CDR2 YFSETQ. The CDR3 is 16 residues long. CDR3 nucleotides: TGCGCCAGCAGCTTGAGTGGACGGCACTCTTACAATGAGCAGTTCTTC. It encodes CASSLSGRHSYNEQFF.

Ten or more counts support this clonotype. The chain employs TRBV5-1 and TRBJ1-1, with 7 positions matching TRBD1. Germline V gives CDR1 SGHRS, CDR2 YFSETQ. The CDR3 is 15 amino acids. V trimming: 0 bases; J trimming: 3 bases; junction bases outside the gene matches: 5. Written as DNA, the CDR3 is TGCGCCAGCAGCTTGGTGGCAGGGGGGTACACTGAAGCTTTCTTT. Its protein product is CASSLVAGGYTEAFF.

This clonotype was found a few times. The chain recombines TRBV28 with TRBJ2-3, with D possibly TRBD1 on 6 matching bases. The germline gives CDR1 MDHEN, CDR2 SYDVKM. Trimming took off 7 bases at V and 0 bases at J, with 8 bases between the two ends. The CDR3 runs 13 residues. The CDR3 DNA follows: TGTGCCAGCACTGGACAGAGCACAGATACGCAGTATTTT. It encodes CASTGQSTDTQYF.

At least ten counts were recorded for this clonotype. The chain employs TRBV7-6 and TRBJ1-5; TRBD1 matches at 9 bases. Losses at the gene ends were 3 bases for V and 0 bases for J; bases not matched to a gene: 18. The CDR3 is made up of 21 amino acids. Germline CDR1 reads SGHVS; CDR2 reads FNYEAQ. The CDR3 region is CASSFKHRPGQGRYSNQPQHF. Here the CDR3 DNA reads TGTGCCAGCAGCTTCAAACACCGACCGGGACAGGGCCGATATAGCAATCAGCCCCAGCATTTT.

The genes are TRBV6-1 and TRBJ2-7, with TRBD1 matching 7 bases. The germline V gene encodes CDR1 MNHNS and CDR2 SASEGT. J was trimmed by 6 bases and V by 6 bases; bases with no gene match: 11. The CDR3 extends over 14 amino acids. CDR3 sequence (DNA): TGTGCCAGCAGCCTCCGGGACAGCCCTGGCGAGCAGTACTTC. It is translated as CASSLRDSPGEQYF.

This clonotype was counted a few times. J is TRBJ2-1 and V is TRBV24-1; D unclear. In germline, CDR1 is KGHDR, CDR2 SFDVKD. This CDR3 region has 15 residues. The V gene lost 1 base and the J gene lost 4 bases, with 10 bases spanning the gap. CDR3 region: CATSDFRNAYNEQFF. The CDR3 DNA sequence: TGTGCCACCAGTGATTTTCGTAATGCGTACAATGAGCAGTTCTTC.

This clonotype was detected ten times or more. This chain joins TRBV29-1 and TRBJ2-1, with D possibly being TRBD2 (6 bases). Germline values: CDR1 SQVTM, CDR2 ANQGSEA. This CDR3 region has 15 residues. The ends were cut back, 3 bases at V and 2 bases at J, with 14 bases in the middle. The CDR3, as DNA: TGCAGCGTTGATGGGGACTCCCCGGCCTACAATGAGCAGTTCTTC. Its translation is CSVDGDSPAYNEQFF.

This clonotype was found many times. J is TRBJ2-2 and V is TRBV25-1, with D unclear. V was shortened by 11 bases and J by 1 base, with 11 bases between the two germline ends. The length of the CDR3 is 13 residues. Germline CDR1 MGHDK, CDR2 SYGVNS. The CDR3 protein is CAGGSENTGELFF. The CDR3, as DNA: TGTGCCGGTGGGTCGGAGAACACCGGGGAGCTGTTTTTT.

This clonotype was found many times. This chain uses TRBV10-3 with TRBJ1-2; D ambiguous. Deletions cut 4 bases from V and 8 bases from J, with 17 bases between. Germline V gives CDR1 ENHRY, CDR2 SYGVKD. This CDR3 is 14 amino acids long. The CDR3 nucleotides are TGTGCCATCAGTGCAGCGCAAGATGGGGAGGGCTACACCTTC. Protein sequence: CAISAAQDGEGYTF.

This clonotype was seen ten or more times. The V and J genes are TRBV5-1 and TRBJ1-6; 8 bases are a match to TRBD1. This CDR3 is built from 15 residues. Trimming took 4 bases from V and 8 from J; bases not matched to a gene: 8. Germline V gene data show CDR1 as SGHRS and CDR2 as YFSETQ. CDR3 protein: CASSETPGGHSPLHF. CDR3 DNA: TGCGCCAGCAGCGAAACCCCAGGGGGCCATTCACCCCTCCACTTT.

This clonotype was picked up many times. The genes are TRBV5-1 and TRBJ2-2, with D possibly matching TRBD1 (7 bases). Germline V gene sequence: CDR1 SGHRS, CDR2 YFSETQ. The germline V and J ends were trimmed by 0 bases and 7 bases, with 16 bases remaining between them. This CDR3 is 16 amino acids long. In DNA form, the CDR3 reads TGCGCCAGCAGCTTGGAGGGGGCGGGAATCAACGGGGAGCTGTTTTTT. It encodes CASSLEGAGINGELFF.

This clonotype was seen ten or more times. V is TRBV6-4 and J is TRBJ1-6; TRBD1 matches 7 bases. V was clipped by 3 bases and J by 8 bases; unmatched bases: 1. The CDR3 runs 13 residues. Germline CDR1 reads MRHNA; CDR2 reads SNTAGT. DNA of the CDR3: TGTGCCAGCAGTGAAACAGGGGATTCACCCCTCCACTTT. Protein sequence: CASSETGDSPLHF.

This chain links TRBV7-9 with TRBJ2-7; the D call may be TRBD1 or TRBD2 (5 bases each). The CDR3 has 14 residues. The V gene's germline CDR1 is SEHNR and CDR2 FQNEAQ (reference sequence). Trimming shortened V by 5 bases and J by 7 bases, and 18 bases separated the two germline ends. In nucleotides, the CDR3 is TGTGCCAGCAGCCCATATTTCGGGGCGCGGGAGCAGTACTTC. Translation gives CASSPYFGAREQYF.

This clonotype has ten or more counts. The chain couples TRBV7-2 to TRBJ2-3, with D perhaps TRBD1 or TRBD2 (5 bases each). The germline gives CDR1 SGHTA, CDR2 FQGNSA. The V end lost 5 bases, the J end lost 6 bases, and 12 bases lay between the germline ends. CDR3 length: 13 amino acids. The DNA of the CDR3 is TGTGCCAGCAGCCGGGGAAGGGGTGATACGCAGTATTTT. It translates to CASSRGRGDTQYF.

This sequence joins TRBV7-2 and TRBJ2-1; 15 bases fit TRBD2. Germline V gene data show CDR1 as SGHTA and CDR2 as FQGNSA. V trimming: 3 bases; J trimming: 8 bases; junction bases outside the gene matches: 5. The CDR3 sequence is 16 residues long. For the CDR3, the DNA is TGTGCCAGCAGCTTCGGACTAGCGGGGGGGGCCGATGAGCAGTTCTTC. The encoded protein is CASSFGLAGGADEQFF.